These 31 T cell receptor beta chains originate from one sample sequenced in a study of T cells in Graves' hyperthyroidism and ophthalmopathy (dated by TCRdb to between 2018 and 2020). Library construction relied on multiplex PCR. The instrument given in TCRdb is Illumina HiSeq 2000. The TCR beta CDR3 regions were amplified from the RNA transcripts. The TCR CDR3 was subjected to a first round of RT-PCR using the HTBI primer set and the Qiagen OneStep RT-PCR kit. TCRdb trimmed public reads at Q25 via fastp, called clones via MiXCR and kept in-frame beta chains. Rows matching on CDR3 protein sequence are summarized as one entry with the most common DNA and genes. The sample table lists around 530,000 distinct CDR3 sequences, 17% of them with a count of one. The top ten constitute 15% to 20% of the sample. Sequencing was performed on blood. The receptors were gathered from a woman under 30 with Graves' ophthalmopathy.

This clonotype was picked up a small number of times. The CDR3 DNA follows: TGCAGTGCTGGAACTTTAAGCGGGAGATCCTACAATGAGCAGTTCTTC. It yields the protein CSAGTLSGRSYNEQFF. J is TRBJ2-1 and V is TRBV20-1, with 8 bases that match TRBD2. CDR1 is DFQATT and CDR2 is SNEGSKA in the germline V gene (reference sequence). The junction had 10 bases not matched to a gene; V was cut back by 5 bases and J by 1 base. The CDR3 spans 16 residues.

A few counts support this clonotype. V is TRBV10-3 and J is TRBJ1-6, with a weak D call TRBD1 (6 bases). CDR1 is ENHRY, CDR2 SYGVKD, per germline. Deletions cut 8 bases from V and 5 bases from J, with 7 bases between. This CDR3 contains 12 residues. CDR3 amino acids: CAIAGDNSPLHF. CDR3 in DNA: TGTGCCATCGCAGGGGATAATTCACCCCTCCACTTT.

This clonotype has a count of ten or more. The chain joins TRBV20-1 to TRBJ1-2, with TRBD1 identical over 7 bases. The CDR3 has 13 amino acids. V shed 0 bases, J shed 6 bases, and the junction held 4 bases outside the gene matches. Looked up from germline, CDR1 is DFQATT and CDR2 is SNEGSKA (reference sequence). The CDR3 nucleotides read TGCAGTGCTAGAGATAGGACAGGAGATGGCTACACCTTC. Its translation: CSARDRTGDGYTF.

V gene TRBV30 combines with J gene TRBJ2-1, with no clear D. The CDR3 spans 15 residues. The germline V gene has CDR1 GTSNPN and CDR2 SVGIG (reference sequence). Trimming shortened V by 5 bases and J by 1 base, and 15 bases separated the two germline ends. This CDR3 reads CAWYYKGLSYNEQFF. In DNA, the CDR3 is TGTGCCTGGTATTACAAAGGGTTGTCCTACAATGAGCAGTTCTTC.

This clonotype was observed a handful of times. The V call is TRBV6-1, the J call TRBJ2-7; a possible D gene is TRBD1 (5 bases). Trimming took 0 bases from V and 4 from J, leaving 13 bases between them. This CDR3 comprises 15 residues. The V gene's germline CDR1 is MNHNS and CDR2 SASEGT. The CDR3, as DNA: TGTGCCAGCAGTGAAGCAGGGGCTAACTATTACGAGCAGTACTTC. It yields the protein CASSEAGANYYEQYF.

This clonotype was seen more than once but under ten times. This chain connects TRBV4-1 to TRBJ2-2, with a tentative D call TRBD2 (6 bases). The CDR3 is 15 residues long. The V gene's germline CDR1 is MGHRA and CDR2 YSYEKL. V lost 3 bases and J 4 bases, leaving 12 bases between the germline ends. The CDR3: CASSQSRDFTGELFF. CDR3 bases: TGCGCCAGCAGCCAGTCTAGGGACTTCACCGGGGAGCTGTTTTTT.

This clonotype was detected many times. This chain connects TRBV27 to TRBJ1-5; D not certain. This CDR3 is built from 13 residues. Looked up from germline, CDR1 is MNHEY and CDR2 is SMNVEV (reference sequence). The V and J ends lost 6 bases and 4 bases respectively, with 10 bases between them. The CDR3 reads CASRQWPNQPQHF. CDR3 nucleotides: TGTGCCAGCAGACAATGGCCGAATCAGCCCCAGCATTTT.

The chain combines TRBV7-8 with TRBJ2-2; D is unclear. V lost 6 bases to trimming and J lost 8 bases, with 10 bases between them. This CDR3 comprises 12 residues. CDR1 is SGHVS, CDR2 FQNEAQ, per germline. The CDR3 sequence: CASSYRAGELFF. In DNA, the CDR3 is TGTGCCAGCAGTTACCGAGCTGGGGAGCTGTTTTTT.

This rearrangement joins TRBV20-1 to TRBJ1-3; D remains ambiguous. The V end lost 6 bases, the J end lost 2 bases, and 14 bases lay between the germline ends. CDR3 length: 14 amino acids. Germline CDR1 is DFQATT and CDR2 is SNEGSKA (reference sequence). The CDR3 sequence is CSAEARGTGNTIYF. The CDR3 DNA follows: TGCAGTGCCGAGGCCCGGGGAACTGGAAACACCATATATTTT.

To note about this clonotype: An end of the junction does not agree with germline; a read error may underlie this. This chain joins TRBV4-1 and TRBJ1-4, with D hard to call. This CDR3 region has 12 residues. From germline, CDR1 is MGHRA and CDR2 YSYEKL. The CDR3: CASSKEEEKLFF. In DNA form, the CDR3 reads TGCGCCAGCAGCAAAGAAGAGGAAAAACTGTTTTTT.

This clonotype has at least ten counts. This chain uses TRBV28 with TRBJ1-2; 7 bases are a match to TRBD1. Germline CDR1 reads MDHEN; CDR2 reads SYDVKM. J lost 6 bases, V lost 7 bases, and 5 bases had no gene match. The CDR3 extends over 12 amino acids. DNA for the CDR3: TGTGCCAGCATCACAGGGGCGGATGGCTACACCTTC. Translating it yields CASITGADGYTF.

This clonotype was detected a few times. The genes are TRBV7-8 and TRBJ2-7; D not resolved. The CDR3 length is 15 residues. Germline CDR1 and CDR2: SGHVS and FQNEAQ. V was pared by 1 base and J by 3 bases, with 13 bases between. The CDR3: CASSLDSRRLYEQYF. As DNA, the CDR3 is TGTGCCAGCAGCTTAGACTCGCGACGCCTCTACGAGCAGTACTTC.

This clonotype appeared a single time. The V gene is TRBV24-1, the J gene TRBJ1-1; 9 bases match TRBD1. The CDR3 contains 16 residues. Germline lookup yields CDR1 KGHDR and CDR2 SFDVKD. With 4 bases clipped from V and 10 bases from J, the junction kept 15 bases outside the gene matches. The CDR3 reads CATSDTHRDRVCSAFF. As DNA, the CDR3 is TGTGCCACCAGTGACACCCACCGGGACAGGGTGTGTTCAGCTTTCTTT.

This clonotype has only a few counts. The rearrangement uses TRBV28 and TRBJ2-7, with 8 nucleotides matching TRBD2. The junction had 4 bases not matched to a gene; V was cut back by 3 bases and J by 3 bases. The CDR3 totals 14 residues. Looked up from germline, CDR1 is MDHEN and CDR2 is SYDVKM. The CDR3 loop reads CASSLSGLDYEQYF. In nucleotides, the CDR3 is TGTGCCAGCAGTTTGTCGGGACTAGACTACGAGCAGTACTTC.

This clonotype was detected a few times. The CDR3 region is CASSFTGTEIYNEQFF. In DNA form, the CDR3 reads TGTGCCAGCAGCTTTACCGGGACAGAAATCTACAATGAGCAGTTCTTC. The chain joins TRBV7-2 to TRBJ2-1; 7 nucleotides line up with TRBD1. The length of the CDR3 is 16 residues. Germline lookup yields CDR1 SGHTA and CDR2 FQGNSA. The J segment lost 3 bases and the V segment lost 3 bases, leaving 8 bases of the junction unmatched.

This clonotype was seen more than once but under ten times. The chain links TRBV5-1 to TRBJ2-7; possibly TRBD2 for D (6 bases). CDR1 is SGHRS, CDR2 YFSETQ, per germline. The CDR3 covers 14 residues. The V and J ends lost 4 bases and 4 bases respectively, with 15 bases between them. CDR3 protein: CASSVEERGYEQYF. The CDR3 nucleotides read TGCGCCAGCAGCGTTGAGGAACGGGGGTACGAGCAGTACTTC.

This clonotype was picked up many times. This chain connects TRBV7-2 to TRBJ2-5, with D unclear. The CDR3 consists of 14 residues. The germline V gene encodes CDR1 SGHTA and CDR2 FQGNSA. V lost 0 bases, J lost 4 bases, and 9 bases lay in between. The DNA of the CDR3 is TGTGCCAGCAGCTTAGCGGGTCCAGGAGAGACCCAGTACTTC. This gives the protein CASSLAGPGETQYF.

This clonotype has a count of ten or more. The CDR3 DNA follows: TGTGCCAGCAGTTTAGACGGGGCGGGAGAGGAGCAGTTCTTC. This encodes CASSLDGAGEEQFF. V and J are TRBV28 and TRBJ2-1, with 7 bases fitting TRBD2. Germline V gene lookup returns CDR1 MDHEN and CDR2 SYDVKM. CDR3 length: 14 residues. The junction had 8 bases not matched to a gene; V was cut back by 2 bases and J by 10 bases.

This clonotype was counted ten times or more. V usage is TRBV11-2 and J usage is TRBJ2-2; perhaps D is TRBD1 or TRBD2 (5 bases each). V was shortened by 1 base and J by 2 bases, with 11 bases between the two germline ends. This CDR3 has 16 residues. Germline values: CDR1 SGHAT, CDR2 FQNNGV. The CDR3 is CASSLVMGPNTGELFF. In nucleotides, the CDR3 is TGTGCCAGCAGCTTAGTGATGGGACCCAACACCGGGGAGCTGTTTTTT.

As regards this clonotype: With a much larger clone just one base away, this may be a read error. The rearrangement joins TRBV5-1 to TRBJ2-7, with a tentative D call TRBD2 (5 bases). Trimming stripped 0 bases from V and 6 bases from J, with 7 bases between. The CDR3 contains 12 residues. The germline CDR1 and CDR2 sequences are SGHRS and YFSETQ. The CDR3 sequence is CASSLGGLEQYF. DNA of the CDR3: TGCGCCAGCAGCTTGGGAGGGCTCGAGCAGTACTTC.

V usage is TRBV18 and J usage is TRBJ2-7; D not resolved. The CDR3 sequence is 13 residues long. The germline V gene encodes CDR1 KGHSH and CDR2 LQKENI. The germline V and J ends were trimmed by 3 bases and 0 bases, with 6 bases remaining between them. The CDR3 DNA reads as TGTGCCAGCTCACCGACCAGCTCCTACGAGCAGTACTTC. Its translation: CASSPTSSYEQYF.

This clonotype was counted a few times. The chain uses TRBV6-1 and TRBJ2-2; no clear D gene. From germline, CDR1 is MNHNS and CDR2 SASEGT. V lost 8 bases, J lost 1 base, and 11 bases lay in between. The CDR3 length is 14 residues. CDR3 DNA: TGTGCCAGCCATTCCTGGGGGAACACCGGGGAGCTGTTTTTT. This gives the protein CASHSWGNTGELFF.

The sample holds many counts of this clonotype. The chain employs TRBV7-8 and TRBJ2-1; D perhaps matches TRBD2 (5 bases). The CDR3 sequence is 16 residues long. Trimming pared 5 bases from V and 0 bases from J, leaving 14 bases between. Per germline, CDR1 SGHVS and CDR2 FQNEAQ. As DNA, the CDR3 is TGTGCCAGCAGCCTACAAGCGGAGAGCTCCTACAATGAGCAGTTCTTC. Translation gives CASSLQAESSYNEQFF. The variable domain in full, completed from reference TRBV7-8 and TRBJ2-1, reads GAGVSQSPRYKVAKRGQDVALRCDPISGHVSLFWYQQALGQGPEFLTYFQNEAQLDKSGLPSDRFFAERPEGSVSTLKIQRTQQEDSAVYLCASSLQAESSYNEQFFGPGTRLTVL.

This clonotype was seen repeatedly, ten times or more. CDR3 bases: TGCGCCAGCAGCTTGGCCGCGAGGAACACTGAAGCTTTCTTT. Protein sequence: CASSLAARNTEAFF. J is TRBJ1-1 and V is TRBV5-1; D gene unclear. The CDR3 covers 14 residues. V was shortened by 0 bases and J by 1 base, with 7 bases between the two germline ends. Looked up from germline, CDR1 is SGHRS and CDR2 is YFSETQ.

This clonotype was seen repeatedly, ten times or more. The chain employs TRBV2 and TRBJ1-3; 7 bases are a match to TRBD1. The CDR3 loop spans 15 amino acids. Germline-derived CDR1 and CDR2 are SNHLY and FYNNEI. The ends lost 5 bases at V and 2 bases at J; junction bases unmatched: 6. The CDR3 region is CASSYGQATGNTIYF. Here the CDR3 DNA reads TGTGCCAGCAGTTACGGACAGGCTACTGGAAACACCATATATTTT.

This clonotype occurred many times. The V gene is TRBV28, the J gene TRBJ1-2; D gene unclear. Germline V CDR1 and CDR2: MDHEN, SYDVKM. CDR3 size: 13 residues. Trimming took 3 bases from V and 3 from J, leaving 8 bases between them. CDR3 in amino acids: CASSLGGYYGYTF. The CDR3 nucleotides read TGTGCCAGCAGTTTGGGCGGATACTATGGCTACACCTTC.

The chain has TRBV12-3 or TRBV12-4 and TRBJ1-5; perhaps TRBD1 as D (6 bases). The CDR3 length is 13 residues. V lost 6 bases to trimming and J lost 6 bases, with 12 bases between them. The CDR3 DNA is TGTGCCAGCAGCTTGCCAGGGGCTCAGCCCCAGCATTTT. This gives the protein CASSLPGAQPQHF.

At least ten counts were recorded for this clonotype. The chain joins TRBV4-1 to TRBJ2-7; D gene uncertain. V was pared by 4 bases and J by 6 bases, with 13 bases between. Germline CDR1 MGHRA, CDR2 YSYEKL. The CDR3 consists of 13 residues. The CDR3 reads CASSLRVDGEQYF. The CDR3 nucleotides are TGCGCCAGCAGCCTACGGGTGGATGGCGAGCAGTACTTC.

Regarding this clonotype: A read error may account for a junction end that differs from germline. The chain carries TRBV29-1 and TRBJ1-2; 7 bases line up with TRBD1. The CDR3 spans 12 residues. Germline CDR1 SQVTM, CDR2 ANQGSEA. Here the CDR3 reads CSGTGQTYSYTF. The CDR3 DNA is TGCAGCGGAACGGGACAGACCTATAGCTACACCTTC.

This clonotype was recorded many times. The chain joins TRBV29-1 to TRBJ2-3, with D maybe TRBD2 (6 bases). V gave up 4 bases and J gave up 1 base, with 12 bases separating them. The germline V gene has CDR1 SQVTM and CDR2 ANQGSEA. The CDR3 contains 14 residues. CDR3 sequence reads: CSVGVGTGTDTQYF. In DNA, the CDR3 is TGCAGCGTTGGTGTCGGGACTGGCACAGATACGCAGTATTTT.

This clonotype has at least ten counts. The CDR3 sequence: CASSPTGILTYEQYF. The CDR3 DNA is TGTGCCAGCAGCCCCACAGGGATCCTAACCTACGAGCAGTACTTC. The J gene is TRBJ2-7, the V gene TRBV28, with TRBD1 as a possible D gene (6 bases). The CDR3 covers 15 residues. V lost 6 bases and J 2 bases, leaving 17 bases between the germline ends. Germline V gene data show CDR1 as MDHEN and CDR2 as SYDVKM.